This T cell receptor beta chain derives from a study of molecular identifiers for immune sequencing clone quantification. General observations from the study: The study reportedly detected spiked Jurkat TCR RNA from one cell among around 970,000 naive cells.

V gave up 4 bases and J gave up 1 base; unmatched junction bases: 5. The CDR3 loop spans 16 amino acids. TCRdb analysed the PCR reads with MiXCR anew, one entry per CDR3 protein. The table shows about 510,000 distinct CDR3 sequences, with roughly 25% occurring only once. Naive CD8 libraries were made from roughly 20,000 to 1,000,000 sorted cells, and they used 10%, 30% or 50% RNA. This clonotype was picked up many times. Its target is not known. This TCR came from a human donor in good health. Some libraries in this study had Jurkat cell RNA spiked in. The chain carries TRBV12-3 or TRBV12-4 and TRBJ1-1; 11 nucleotides align to TRBD1. The sample consisted of naive CD8+ T cells from blood, with Jurkat cell RNA spiked in. Indicated subset: FACS-sorted CD8+CD4-CCR7+CD45RA+ naive T cells. The CDR3 here is CASSSRDRGTNTEAFF. The DNA for the CDR3 is TGTGCCAGCAGTTCGAGGGACAGGGGGACGAACACTGAAGCTTTCTTT.